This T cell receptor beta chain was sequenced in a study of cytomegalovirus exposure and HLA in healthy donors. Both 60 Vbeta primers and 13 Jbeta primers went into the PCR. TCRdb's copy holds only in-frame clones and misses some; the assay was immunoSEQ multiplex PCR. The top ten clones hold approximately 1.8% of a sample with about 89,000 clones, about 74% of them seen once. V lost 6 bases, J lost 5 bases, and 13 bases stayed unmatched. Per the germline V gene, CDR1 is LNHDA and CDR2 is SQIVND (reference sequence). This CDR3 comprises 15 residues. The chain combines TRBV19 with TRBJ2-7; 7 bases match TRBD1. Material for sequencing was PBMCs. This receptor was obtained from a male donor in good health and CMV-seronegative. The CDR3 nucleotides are TGTGCCAGTAGCTCCAGACAGGGTCATACGGACGAGCAGTACTTC. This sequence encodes CASSSRQGHTDEQYF.